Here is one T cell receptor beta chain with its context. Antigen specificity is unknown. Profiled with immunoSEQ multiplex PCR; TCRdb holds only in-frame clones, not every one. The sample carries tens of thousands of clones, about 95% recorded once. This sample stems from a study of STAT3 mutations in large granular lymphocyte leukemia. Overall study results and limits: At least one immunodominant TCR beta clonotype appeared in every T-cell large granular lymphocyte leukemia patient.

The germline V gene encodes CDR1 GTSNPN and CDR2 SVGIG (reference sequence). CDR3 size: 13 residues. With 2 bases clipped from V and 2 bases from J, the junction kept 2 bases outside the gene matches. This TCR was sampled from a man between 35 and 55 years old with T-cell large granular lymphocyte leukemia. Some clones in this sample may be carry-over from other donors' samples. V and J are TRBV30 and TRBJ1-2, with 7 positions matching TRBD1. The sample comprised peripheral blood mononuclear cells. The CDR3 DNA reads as TGTGCCTGGAGTCAACAGGGGAACTATGGCTACACCTTC. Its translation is CAWSQQGNYGYTF.